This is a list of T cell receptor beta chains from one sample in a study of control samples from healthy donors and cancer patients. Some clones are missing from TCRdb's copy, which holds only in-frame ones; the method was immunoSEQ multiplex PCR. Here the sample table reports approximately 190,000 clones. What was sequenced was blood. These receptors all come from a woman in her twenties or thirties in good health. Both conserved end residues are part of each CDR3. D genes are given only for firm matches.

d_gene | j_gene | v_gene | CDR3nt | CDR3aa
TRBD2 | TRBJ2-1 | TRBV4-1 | TGCGCCAGCAGCCAAGATCGAATCGGGGGGGCCGGTGAGCAGTTCTTC | CASSQDRIGGAGEQFF
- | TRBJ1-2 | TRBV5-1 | TGCGCCAGCAGCTTGAGTCAGGGAAACTATGGCTACACCTTC | CASSLSQGNYGYTF
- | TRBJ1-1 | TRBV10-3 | TGTGCCATCAGTGAGCCTAGAGGTAGGGGACACACTGAAGCTTTCTTT | CAISEPRGRGHTEAFF
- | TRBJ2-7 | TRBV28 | TGTGCCAGCAGTTTAGGATCGGCAGGAACCTACGAGCAGTACTTC | CASSLGSAGTYEQYF
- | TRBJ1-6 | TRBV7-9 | TGTGCCAGCAGGTCCGGACACCTTAATTCACCCCTCCACTTT | CASRSGHLNSPLHF
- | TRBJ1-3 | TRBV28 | TGTGCCAGCAGTCCCGGGACGGTCTCTGGAAACACCATATATTTT | CASSPGTVSGNTIYF
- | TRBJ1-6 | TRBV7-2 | TGTGCCAGCAGCCCGACTACAGGGATGGAATCACCCCTCCACTTT | CASSPTTGMESPLHF
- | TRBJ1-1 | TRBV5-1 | TGCGCCAGCAGCTCTTGGCGCGGACAGAACACTGAAGCTTTCTTT | CASSSWRGQNTEAFF
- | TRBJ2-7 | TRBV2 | TGTGCCAGCAGGGACCTAAAGGGGTCCTACGAGCAGTACTTC | CASRDLKGSYEQYF
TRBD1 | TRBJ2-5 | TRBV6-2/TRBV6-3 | TGTGCCAGCAGTCGATACCCAGCTGGGACAGGGGAGACCCAGTACTTC | CASSRYPAGTGETQYF
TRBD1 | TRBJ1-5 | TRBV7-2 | TGTGCCAGCAGCTTTGACAGGGTCAATCAGCCCCAGCATTTT | CASSFDRVNQPQHF
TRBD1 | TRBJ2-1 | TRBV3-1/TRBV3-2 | TGTGCCAGCAGCCAAGAACCCGGGACAGGGTGGATAAGTTTGAATGAGCAGTTCTTC | CASSQEPGTGWISLNEQFF
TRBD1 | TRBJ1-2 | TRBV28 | TGTGCCAGCACCATTGGCGGGGGACAGTATAACTATGGCTACACCTTC | CASTIGGGQYNYGYTF
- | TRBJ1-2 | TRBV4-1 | TGCGCCAGCAGCCAAGTCACAGACACCAATGGCTACACCTTC | CASSQVTDTNGYTF
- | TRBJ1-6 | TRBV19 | TGTGCCAGTAGTCCAGAGAGGGATTCACCCCTCCACTTT | CASSPERDSPLHF
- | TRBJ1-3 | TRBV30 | TGTGCCACGCGGGAGGCTGGAAACACCATATATTTT | CATREAGNTIYF
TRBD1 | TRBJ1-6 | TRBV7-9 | TGTGCCAGCAGCCTTCGACAGGGCGGTTCACCCCTCCACTTT | CASSLRQGGSPLHF
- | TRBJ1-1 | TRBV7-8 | TGTGCCAGCAGTCCCCGGGGAGGGCAGGGGGCTTTCTTT | CASSPRGGQGAFF
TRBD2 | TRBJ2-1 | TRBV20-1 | TGCAGTGCTAGTCTAGCGGCCAATGAGCAGTTCTTC | CSASLAANEQFF
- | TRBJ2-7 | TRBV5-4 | TGTGCCAGCAGCTCCTGGGACACCTACGAGCAGTACTTC | CASSSWDTYEQYF
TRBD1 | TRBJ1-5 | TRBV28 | TGTGCCAGCAGTTTGGACAGGGAGATCAATCAGCCCCAGCATTTT | CASSLDREINQPQHF
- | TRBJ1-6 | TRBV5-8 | TGTGCCAGCAGCCGCGGGGCAGTTAATTCACCCCTCCACTTT | CASSRGAVNSPLHF
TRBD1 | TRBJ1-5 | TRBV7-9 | TGTGCCAGCAGCTTCGGGGACAGGTCGGGGTATAGCAATCAGCCCCAGCATTTT | CASSFGDRSGYSNQPQHF
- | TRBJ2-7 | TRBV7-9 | TGTGCCAGCACCGTCGAGGACAGATCTTACGAGCAGTACTTC | CASTVEDRSYEQYF
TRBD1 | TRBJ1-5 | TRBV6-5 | TGTGCCAGCAGTAAACAGGGGGGTAATCAGCCCCAGCATTTT | CASSKQGGNQPQHF
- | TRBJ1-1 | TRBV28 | TGTGCCAGCAGTTTCCCTGAAAGGGAAACTGAAGCTTTCTTT | CASSFPERETEAFF
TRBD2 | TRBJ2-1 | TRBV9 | TGTGCCAGCAGCGTAGGACTAGCGGGGGGCAATGAGCAGTTCTTC | CASSVGLAGGNEQFF
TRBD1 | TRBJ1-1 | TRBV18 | TGTGCCAGCTCCCGGGAGAGGGACAGGGGATTATCCGCTGAAGCTTTCTTT | CASSRERDRGLSAEAFF
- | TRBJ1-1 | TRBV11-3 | TGTGCCAGCAGCTTTGCCCGGGCGGGTGAAGCTTTCTTT | CASSFARAGEAFF
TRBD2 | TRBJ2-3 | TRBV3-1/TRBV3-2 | TGTGCCAGCAGCCAAGCCGAAGCGGGGGGCACAGATACGCAGTATTTT | CASSQAEAGGTDTQYF
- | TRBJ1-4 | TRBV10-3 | TGTGCCATCAGTGAGTACGGCGGAATGAATGAAAAACTGTTTTTT | CAISEYGGMNEKLFF
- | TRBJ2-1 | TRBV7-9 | TGTGCCAGCCTCCCAGGGGGGTGGGAGTACAGTGAGCAGTTCTTC | CASLPGGWEYSEQFF
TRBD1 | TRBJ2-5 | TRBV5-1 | TGCGCCAGCAGCTTGGGGGACAGGGGACGGGAAGAGACCCAGTACTTC | CASSLGDRGREETQYF
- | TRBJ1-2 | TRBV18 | TGTGCCAGCTCACAGCCGACAGCGGGCTATGGCTACACCTTC | CASSQPTAGYGYTF
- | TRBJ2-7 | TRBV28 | TGTGCCAGCAGTTTAGATGGGCCCCACTACGAGCAGTACTTC | CASSLDGPHYEQYF
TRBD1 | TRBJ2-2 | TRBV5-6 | TGTGCCAGCAGCGAACAGGGGGCCCCGAACACCGGGGAGCTGTTTTTT | CASSEQGAPNTGELFF
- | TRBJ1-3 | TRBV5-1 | TGCGCCAGCAGCTTGGCGGGACAATCGGGAAACACCATATATTTT | CASSLAGQSGNTIYF
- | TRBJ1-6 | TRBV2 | TGTGCCAGCAGATCGGACAGTAATTATTCACCCCTCCACTTT | CASRSDSNYSPLHF
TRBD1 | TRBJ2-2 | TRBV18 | TGTGCCAGCTCACCACGGGACAGGGGTGAGGAGCTGTTTTTT | CASSPRDRGEELFF
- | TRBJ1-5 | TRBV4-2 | TGTGCCAGCAGCTATCAGGACGGTCCCAATCAGCCCCAGCATTTT | CASSYQDGPNQPQHF
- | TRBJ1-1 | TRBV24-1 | TGTGCCACCAGTGAACCCCGCGGTGGGGATGAAGCTTTCTTT | CATSEPRGGDEAFF
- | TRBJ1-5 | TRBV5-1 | TGCGCCAGCAGCGCGAATGGGCACAGCAATCAGCCCCAGCATTTT | CASSANGHSNQPQHF
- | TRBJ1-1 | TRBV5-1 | TGCGCCAGCAGTTCGGCTAGTCACACTGAAGCTTTCTTT | CASSSASHTEAFF
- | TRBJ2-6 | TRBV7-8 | TGTGCCAGCAGCCCAAGAGTGGGGAGCTCTGGGGCCAACGTCCTGACTTTC | CASSPRVGSSGANVLTF
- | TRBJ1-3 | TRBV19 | TGTGCCACCATCCTTGGAAACACCATATATTTT | CATILGNTIYF
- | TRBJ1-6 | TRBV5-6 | TGTGCCAGCAGCTTGGCCCGTCTCGGAACGAGTTCACCCCTCCACTTT | CASSLARLGTSSPLHF
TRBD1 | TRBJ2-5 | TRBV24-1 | TGTGCCACCAGATCCGGGACAGGGGTCGGGACCCAGTACTTC | CATRSGTGVGTQYF
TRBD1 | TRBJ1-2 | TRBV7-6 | TGTGCCAGCAGCCCATCACACGACAGGGTTAATGGCTACACCTTC | CASSPSHDRVNGYTF